One and the same sample provided the 26 T cell receptor beta chains below, sequenced in a study of naive and memory T cell subsets. Both TRBC1 and TRBC2 were covered by a beta constant-region primer of two equimolar oligonucleotides. MiXCR, applied by TCRdb to the UMI-ligation and nested PCR reads, yields one record per CDR3 protein. The data contain about 90,000 distinct CDR3 sequences, over 7% of them seen just once; the ten biggest clones take up over 1.5%. The sample consisted of central memory CD4+ T cells from blood. Receptor source: a human donor in good health.

This chain joins TRBV7-9 and TRBJ2-1; D not resolved. The CDR3 sequence is 13 residues long. Trimming pared 7 bases from V and 8 bases from J, leaving 15 bases between. CDR1 is SEHNR and CDR2 is FQNEAQ in the germline V gene (reference sequence). The CDR3 region is CASNALSAYEQFF. The CDR3 DNA follows: TGTGCCAGCAATGCACTCTCCGCCTATGAGCAGTTCTTC. The full variable domain, completed using reference TRBV7-9 and TRBJ2-1, is DTGVSQNPRHKITKRGQNVTFRCDPISEHNRLYWYRQTLGQGPEFLTYFQNEAQLEKSRLLSDRFSAERPKGSFSTLEIQRTEQGDSAMYLCASNALSAYEQFFGPGTRLTVL.

This clonotype turned up a few times. The V gene is TRBV29-1, the J gene TRBJ2-4, with TRBD2 matching 9 bases. In germline, CDR1 is SQVTM, CDR2 ANQGSEA. The CDR3 length is 14 residues. Unmatched junction bases numbered 2, after V lost 4 bases and J lost 1 base. The CDR3, as DNA: TGCAGCGTTGCTAGCGGGGTTGCCAAAAACATTCAGTACTTC. Translation gives CSVASGVAKNIQYF.

This clonotype was recorded many times. The chain employs TRBV18 and TRBJ2-1; 9 bases agree with TRBD2. V lost 8 bases and J lost 0; bases outside the gene matches: 5. The CDR3 has 15 residues. The germline gives CDR1 KGHSH, CDR2 LQKENI. CDR3 sequence: CASRSGRISYNEQFF. The CDR3 bases are TGTGCCAGCCGGAGCGGGAGGATCTCCTACAATGAGCAGTTCTTC.

In this sample, this clonotype turned up many times. The chain employs TRBV3-1 and TRBJ2-1; D is perhaps TRBD2 (6 bases). CDR3 length: 12 amino acids. The V end lost 2 bases, the J end lost 7 bases, and 6 bases lay between the germline ends. Germline CDR1 LGHDT, CDR2 YNNKEL (reference sequence). The CDR3 region is CASSQRGNEQFF. The CDR3 nucleotides are TGTGCCAGCAGCCAACGGGGGAATGAGCAGTTCTTC.

This clonotype occurred many times. The chain is built from TRBV24-1 and TRBJ2-2; D perhaps matches TRBD2 (5 bases). The CDR3 totals 14 residues. The V gene lost 12 bases and the J gene lost 5 bases, with 18 bases spanning the gap. Germline assignment: CDR1 KGHDR and CDR2 SFDVKD. In DNA, the CDR3 is TGTGCCGCCCGTGGCCAGGCGGGTACCGGGGAGCTGTTTTTT. Translation: CAARGQAGTGELFF.

In its sample, this clonotype was seen a few times. The CDR3 DNA follows: TGCAGTGCTCCCCGGTTTAGCGGGAGGGGAAATGAGCAGTTCTTC. Amino acids: CSAPRFSGRGNEQFF. This rearrangement joins TRBV20-1 to TRBJ2-1, with 11 bases fitting TRBD2. The germline CDR1 and CDR2 sequences are DFQATT and SNEGSKA (reference sequence). The junction had 10 bases not matched to a gene; V was cut back by 5 bases and J by 7 bases. The CDR3 spans 15 residues.

This clonotype was recorded many times. This chain connects TRBV6-6 to TRBJ2-1, with a weak D call TRBD1 (5 bases). Germline V gene lookup returns CDR1 MNHNY and CDR2 SVGAGI (reference sequence). This CDR3 spans 14 amino acids. The ends were cut back, 8 bases at V and 4 bases at J, with 15 bases in the middle. The CDR3 spells CASRARGPYNEQFF. CDR3 in DNA: TGTGCCAGCCGTGCAAGGGGTCCATACAATGAGCAGTTCTTC.

This clonotype has just a few counts. This chain joins TRBV4-1 and TRBJ2-5; the match to TRBD2 covers 10 bases. Germline CDR1 reads MGHRA; CDR2 reads YSYEKL. The CDR3 contains 18 residues. With V trimmed by 1 base and J by 1 base, 9 bases remained unmatched. In nucleotides, the CDR3 is TGCGCCAGCAGCCAAGTGCTAGCGGGGGAGTCGATCCAAGAGACCCAGTACTTC. It yields the protein CASSQVLAGESIQETQYF.

In regard to this clonotype: A clone one base away is much larger, so this may be a read error. The chain links TRBV29-1 to TRBJ1-1, with D tentatively TRBD1 (5 bases). This CDR3 has 16 residues. Germline V gene lookup returns CDR1 SQVTM and CDR2 ANQGSEA. The germline V and J ends were trimmed by 4 bases and 1 base, with 19 bases remaining between them. The CDR3 sequence is CSVGQRRGGWNTEAFF. Here the CDR3 DNA reads TGCAGCGTTGGACAGAGGCGAGGTGGGTGGAACACTGAAGCTTTCTTT.

The CDR3 sequence: CASSGQSLYQPQHF. In nucleotides, the CDR3 is TGTGCCAGCAGTGGGCAGAGCCTCTATCAGCCCCAGCATTTT. The chain recombines TRBV12-3 or TRBV12-4 with TRBJ1-5; D not certain. Trimming removed 5 bases at V and 5 bases at J, with 13 bases between. This CDR3 comprises 14 residues.

This chain uses TRBV13 with TRBJ2-3; 14 bases fit TRBD2. The CDR3 loop spans 16 amino acids. The germline V gene encodes CDR1 PRHDT and CDR2 FYEKMQ (reference sequence). After removal of 5 bases from V and 5 bases from J, the junction contained 6 bases not matched to a gene. The CDR3 protein is CASSGTSGRGGDTQYF. As DNA, the CDR3 is TGTGCCAGCAGCGGGACTAGCGGGAGAGGAGGAGATACGCAGTATTTT.

The chain joins TRBV18 to TRBJ1-4, with D hard to call. This CDR3 comprises 15 residues. The germline CDR1 and CDR2 sequences are KGHSH and LQKENI. V lost 8 bases and J lost 7, with 20 bases in between. Written as DNA, the CDR3 is TGTGCCAGCGGTCCCACCGGAAACCTGGGTGAAAAACTGTTTTTT. Its protein is CASGPTGNLGEKLFF. The variable domain in full, completed from reference TRBV18 and TRBJ1-4, reads NAGVMQNPRHLVRRRGQEARLRCSPMKGHSHVYWYRQLPEEGLKFMVYLQKENIIDESGMPKERFSAEFPKEGPSILRIQQVVRGDSAAYFCASGPTGNLGEKLFFGSGTQLSVL.

Many counts were recorded for this clonotype. The rearrangement uses TRBV4-3 and TRBJ1-4; 7 nucleotides match TRBD1. CDR3 size: 17 residues. Germline lookup yields CDR1 LGHNA and CDR2 YSLEER. J gave up 8 bases and V 4 bases, and 16 bases lay outside the gene matches. The CDR3 coding sequence is TGCGCCAGCAGCCCATTTTTTGAGGGGGCACTCATAGAAAAACTGTTTTTT. It yields the protein CASSPFFEGALIEKLFF.

This clonotype was seen many times. The chain carries TRBV11-2 and TRBJ1-4, with 9 positions matching TRBD1. The CDR3 is made up of 15 amino acids. In germline, CDR1 is SGHAT, CDR2 FQNNGV. V was pared by 5 bases and J by 9 bases, with 10 bases of the junction left unmatched. CDR3 DNA: TGTGCCAGCAGCCTCCGGACAGGGGCGATTCAAAAACTGTTTTTT. This encodes CASSLRTGAIQKLFF.

Comment on this clonotype: At one end, the junction sequence differs from germline, possibly due to a read error. The rearrangement links TRBV6-1 to TRBJ2-7, with D possibly matching TRBD1 (6 bases). The CDR3 is made up of 16 amino acids. Germline V gives CDR1 MNHNS, CDR2 SASEGT. This CDR3 is CAISEAKGQFFYEQYF. In DNA, the CDR3 is TGTGCCATCAGTGAAGCGAAAGGACAGTTCTTCTACGAGCAGTACTTC.

A few counts support this clonotype. The chain has TRBV3-1 and TRBJ2-4, with a possible D match to TRBD2 (5 bases). The germline V gene has CDR1 LGHDT and CDR2 YNNKEL (reference sequence). This CDR3 is built from 13 residues. Trimming pared 6 bases from V and 9 bases from J, leaving 15 bases between. The CDR3 sequence is CASRQNQGSIQYF. DNA of the CDR3: TGTGCCAGCAGACAGAACCAAGGGAGCATTCAGTACTTC.

This clonotype was seen at least ten times. The chain joins TRBV10-3 to TRBJ1-4; TRBD1 aligns across 8 bases. This CDR3 is 13 amino acids long. Losses at the gene ends were 10 bases for V and 5 bases for J; bases not matched to a gene: 6. Germline V gene data show CDR1 as ENHRY and CDR2 as SYGVKD. The DNA for the CDR3 is TGTGCCACCGGGACAGGACGAAATGAAAAACTGTTTTTT. Translation gives CATGTGRNEKLFF.

This clonotype has a count of ten or more. The V call is TRBV7-2, the J call TRBJ2-2; D ambiguous. Trimming left V 2 bases short and J 4 bases short, with 5 bases between. The V gene's germline CDR1 is SGHTA and CDR2 FQGNSA. The CDR3 loop spans 13 amino acids. The CDR3 reads CASSLRFTGELFF. The CDR3 DNA reads TGTGCCAGCAGCTTAAGGTTCACCGGGGAGCTGTTTTTT.

This clonotype came up a few times. The rearrangement joins TRBV30 to TRBJ2-2; D remains unclear. Trimming removed 0 bases from V and 6 bases from J, with 8 bases in between. The CDR3 loop spans 13 amino acids. Germline V gene lookup returns CDR1 GTSNPN and CDR2 SVGIG (reference sequence). The CDR3 protein is CAWSVSASGELFF. The CDR3 DNA reads as TGTGCCTGGAGTGTATCGGCGTCCGGGGAGCTGTTTTTT.

This clonotype has just a few counts. This chain uses TRBV7-2 with TRBJ1-1, with D possibly TRBD1 on 5 matching bases. Per germline, CDR1 SGHTA and CDR2 FQGNSA. The CDR3 contains 14 residues. Trimming cost V 4 bases and J 0 bases, with 9 bases left between them. Written as DNA, the CDR3 is TGTGCCAGCAGCTCAGCAGGGTTGAACACTGAAGCTTTCTTT. It specifies CASSSAGLNTEAFF.

J is TRBJ1-2 and V is TRBV7-8; weak D call: TRBD1 (6 bases). Trimming removed 3 bases at V and 5 bases at J, with 19 bases between. CDR1 is SGHVS, CDR2 FQNEAQ, per germline. This CDR3 is built from 16 residues. The CDR3 sequence is CASSLARTVTVYGYTF. DNA of the CDR3: TGTGCCAGCAGCTTGGCAAGGACAGTCACCGTTTATGGCTACACCTTC.

In this sample, this clonotype is medium-sized. This rearrangement joins TRBV19 to TRBJ1-5; D not certain. Germline assignment: CDR1 LNHDA and CDR2 SQIVND (reference sequence). This CDR3 spans 12 amino acids. The V end was cut by 4 bases, the J end by 7 bases, with 8 bases between. CDR3 sequence (DNA): TGTGCCAGTAGTACCACTCCCCAGCCCCAGCATTTT. Translation gives CASSTTPQPQHF.

This clonotype came up a few times. The chain carries TRBV20-1 and TRBJ1-1; the D is unclear. The CDR3 covers 16 residues. Germline CDR1 DFQATT, CDR2 SNEGSKA (reference sequence). V was clipped by 0 bases and J by 0 bases, with 14 bases between them. CDR3 sequence (DNA): TGCAGTGCTAGAGAGAAAGCAGAAATCATGAACACTGAAGCTTTCTTT. It encodes CSAREKAEIMNTEAFF.

This chain uses TRBV5-1 with TRBJ1-1; 7 bases are a match to TRBD1. V lost 1 base, J lost 5 bases, and 5 bases stayed unmatched. CDR3 length equals 14 residues. Germline loops: CDR1 SGHRS, CDR2 YFSETQ. CDR3 in amino acids: CASSLRQGLTEAFF. The CDR3 nucleotides are TGCGCCAGCAGCTTGAGACAGGGCTTGACTGAAGCTTTCTTT.

This clonotype was recorded at least ten times. The gene calls are TRBV14 and TRBJ2-6, with a tentative D call TRBD2 (5 bases). CDR3 length: 16 residues. Germline CDR1 is SGHDN and CDR2 is FVKESK. The ends were cut back, 1 base at V and 2 bases at J, with 9 bases in the middle. CDR3 DNA sequence: TGTGCCAGCAGCCAAGTCTACGGGACTGGGGCCAACGTCCTGACTTTC. This codes for CASSQVYGTGANVLTF.

This clonotype occurred a few times. V usage is TRBV27 and J usage is TRBJ1-2; no definite D call. This CDR3 has 13 residues. Trimming shortened V by 6 bases and J by 4 bases, and 12 bases separated the two germline ends. CDR1 MNHEY and CDR2 SMNVEV come from the germline V gene (reference sequence). CDR3 in amino acids: CASRQRTGYGYTF. CDR3 nucleotide sequence: TGTGCCAGCAGACAAAGGACTGGCTATGGCTACACCTTC.